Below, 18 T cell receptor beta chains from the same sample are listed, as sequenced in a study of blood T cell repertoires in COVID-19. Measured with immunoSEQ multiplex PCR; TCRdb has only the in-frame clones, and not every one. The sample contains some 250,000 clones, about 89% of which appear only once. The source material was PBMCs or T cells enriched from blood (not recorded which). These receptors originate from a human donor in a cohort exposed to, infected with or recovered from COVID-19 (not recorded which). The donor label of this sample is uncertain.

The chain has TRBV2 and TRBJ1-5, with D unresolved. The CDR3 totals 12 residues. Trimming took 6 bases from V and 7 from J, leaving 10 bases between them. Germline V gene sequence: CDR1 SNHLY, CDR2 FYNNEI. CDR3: CASRAKTQPQHF. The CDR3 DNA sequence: TGTGCCAGCAGAGCCAAGACACAGCCCCAGCATTTT. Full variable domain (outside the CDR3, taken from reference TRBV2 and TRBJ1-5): EPEVTQTPSHQVTQMGQEVILRCVPISNHLYFYWYRQILGQKVEFLVSFYNNEISEKSEIFDDQFSVERPDGSNFTLKIRSTKLEDSAMYFCASRAKTQPQHFGDGTRLSIL.

In DNA form, the CDR3 reads TGTGCCAGCAGCTTAGGTGATAGCGGGGGGCCGTGGTATTTT. Amino acid sequence: CASSLGDSGGPWYF. J is TRBJ2-3 and V is TRBV7-2; 10 positions match TRBD2. CDR3 size: 14 residues. Germline CDR1 is SGHTA and CDR2 is FQGNSA. With V trimmed by 1 base and J by 14 bases, 9 bases remained unmatched.

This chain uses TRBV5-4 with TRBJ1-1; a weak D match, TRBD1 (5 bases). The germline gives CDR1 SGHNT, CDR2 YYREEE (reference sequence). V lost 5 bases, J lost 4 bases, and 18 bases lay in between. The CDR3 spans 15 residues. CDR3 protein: CASRSASREATEAFF. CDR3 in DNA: TGTGCCAGCAGATCTGCTTCCAGGGAGGCCACTGAAGCTTTCTTT. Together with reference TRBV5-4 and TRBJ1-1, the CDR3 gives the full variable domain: ETGVTQSPTHLIKTRGQQVTLRCSSQSGHNTVSWYQQALGQGPQFIFQYYREEENGRGNFPPRFSGLQFPNYSSELNVNALELDDSALYLCASRSASREATEAFFGQGTRLTVV.

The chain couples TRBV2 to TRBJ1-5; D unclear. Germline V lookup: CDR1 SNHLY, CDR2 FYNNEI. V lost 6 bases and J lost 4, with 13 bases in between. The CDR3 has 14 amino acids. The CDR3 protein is CASRGGETNQPQHF. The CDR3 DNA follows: TGTGCCAGCAGGGGCGGGGAGACAAATCAGCCCCAGCATTTT.

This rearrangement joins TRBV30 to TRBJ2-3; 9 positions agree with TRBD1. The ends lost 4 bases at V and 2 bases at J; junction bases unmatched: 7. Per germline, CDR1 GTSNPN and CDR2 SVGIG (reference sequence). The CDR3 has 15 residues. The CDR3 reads CAWNSGTGLTDTQYF. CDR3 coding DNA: TGTGCCTGGAATTCCGGGACAGGGCTCACAGATACGCAGTATTTT.

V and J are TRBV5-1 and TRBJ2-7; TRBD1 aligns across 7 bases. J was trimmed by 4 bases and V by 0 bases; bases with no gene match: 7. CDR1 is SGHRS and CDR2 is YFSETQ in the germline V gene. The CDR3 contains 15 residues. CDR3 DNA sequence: TGCGCCAGCAGCTTGGGACGACAGGGACGGTACGAGCAGTACTTC. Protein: CASSLGRQGRYEQYF.

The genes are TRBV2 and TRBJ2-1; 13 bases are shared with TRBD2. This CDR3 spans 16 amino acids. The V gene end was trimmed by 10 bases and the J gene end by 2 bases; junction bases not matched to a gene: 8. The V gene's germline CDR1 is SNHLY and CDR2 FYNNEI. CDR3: CAIRATSGGAYNEQFF. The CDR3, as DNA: TGTGCCATCAGAGCCACTAGCGGGGGGGCCTACAATGAGCAGTTCTTC.

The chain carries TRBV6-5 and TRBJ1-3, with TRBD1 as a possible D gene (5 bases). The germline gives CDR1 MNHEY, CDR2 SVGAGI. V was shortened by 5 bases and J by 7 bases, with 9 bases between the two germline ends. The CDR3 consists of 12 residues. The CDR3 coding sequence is TGTGCCAGCAGTCTCACAGGCAACACCATATATTTT. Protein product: CASSLTGNTIYF.

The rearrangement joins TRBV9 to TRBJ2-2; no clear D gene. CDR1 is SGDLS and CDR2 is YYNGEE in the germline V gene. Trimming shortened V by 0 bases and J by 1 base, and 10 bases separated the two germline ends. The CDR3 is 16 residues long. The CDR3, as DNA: TGTGCCAGCAGCGTAGGTTCCCTCGGGAACACCGGGGAGCTGTTTTTT. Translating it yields CASSVGSLGNTGELFF.

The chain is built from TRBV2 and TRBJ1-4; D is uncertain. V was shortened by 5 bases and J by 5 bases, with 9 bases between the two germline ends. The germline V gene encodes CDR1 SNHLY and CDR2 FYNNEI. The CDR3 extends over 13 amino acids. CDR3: CASSMGLNEKLFF. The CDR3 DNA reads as TGTGCCAGCAGTATGGGCCTGAATGAAAAACTGTTTTTT. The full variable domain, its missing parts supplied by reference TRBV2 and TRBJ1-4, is EPEVTQTPSHQVTQMGQEVILRCVPISNHLYFYWYRQILGQKVEFLVSFYNNEISEKSEIFDDQFSVERPDGSNFTLKIRSTKLEDSAMYFCASSMGLNEKLFFGSGTQLSVL.

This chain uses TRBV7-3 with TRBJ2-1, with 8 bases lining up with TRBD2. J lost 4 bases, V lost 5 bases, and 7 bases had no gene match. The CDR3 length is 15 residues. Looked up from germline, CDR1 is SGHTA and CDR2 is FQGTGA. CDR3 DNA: TGTGCCAGCAGCCCCAGCGGGGGCGTTTACAATGAGCAGTTCTTC. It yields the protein CASSPSGGVYNEQFF.

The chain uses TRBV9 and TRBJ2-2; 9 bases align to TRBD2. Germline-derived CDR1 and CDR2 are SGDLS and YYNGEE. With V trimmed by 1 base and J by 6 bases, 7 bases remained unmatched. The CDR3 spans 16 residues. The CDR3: CASSVRSGGFAGELFF. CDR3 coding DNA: TGTGCCAGCAGCGTAAGGAGCGGGGGGTTTGCCGGGGAGCTGTTTTTT. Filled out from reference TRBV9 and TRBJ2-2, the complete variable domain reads DSGVTQTPKHLITATGQRVTLRCSPRSGDLSVYWYQQSLDQGLQFLIQYYNGEERAKGNILERFSAQQFPDLHSELNLSSLELGDSALYFCASSVRSGGFAGELFFGEGSRLTVL.

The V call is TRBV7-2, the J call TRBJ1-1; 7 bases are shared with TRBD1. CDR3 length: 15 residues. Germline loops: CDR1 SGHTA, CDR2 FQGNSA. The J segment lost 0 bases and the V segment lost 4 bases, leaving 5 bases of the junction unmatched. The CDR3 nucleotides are TGTGCCAGCAGCTCCCGGACAGGACTGAACACTGAAGCTTTCTTT. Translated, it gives CASSSRTGLNTEAFF.

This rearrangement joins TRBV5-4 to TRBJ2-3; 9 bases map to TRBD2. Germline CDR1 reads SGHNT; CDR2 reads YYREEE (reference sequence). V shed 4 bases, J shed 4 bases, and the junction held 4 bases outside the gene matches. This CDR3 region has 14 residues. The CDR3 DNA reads TGTGCCAGCAGCCCGGGACTAGCTCCAGATACGCAGTATTTT. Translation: CASSPGLAPDTQYF.

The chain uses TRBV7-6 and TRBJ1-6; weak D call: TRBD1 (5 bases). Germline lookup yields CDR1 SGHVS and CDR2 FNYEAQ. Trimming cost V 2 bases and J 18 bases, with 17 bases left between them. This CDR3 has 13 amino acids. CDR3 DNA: TGTGCCAGCAGCTTAAAAGGCAGGGCCTTTAGCCACTTT. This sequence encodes CASSLKGRAFSHF.

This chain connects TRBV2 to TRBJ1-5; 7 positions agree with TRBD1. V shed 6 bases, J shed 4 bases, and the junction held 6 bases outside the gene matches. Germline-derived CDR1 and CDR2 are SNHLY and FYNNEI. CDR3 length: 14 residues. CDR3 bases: TGTGCCAGCAGGCCCGACAGGGATAATCAGCCCCAGCATTTT. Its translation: CASRPDRDNQPQHF.

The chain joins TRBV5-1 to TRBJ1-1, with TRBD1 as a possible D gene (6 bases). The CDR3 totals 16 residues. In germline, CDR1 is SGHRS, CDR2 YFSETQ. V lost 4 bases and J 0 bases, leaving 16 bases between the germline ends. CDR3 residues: CASSPSPGQLNTEAFF. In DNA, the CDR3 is TGCGCCAGCAGCCCCAGTCCAGGACAGCTGAACACTGAAGCTTTCTTT. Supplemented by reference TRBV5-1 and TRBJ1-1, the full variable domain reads KAGVTQTPRYLIKTRGQQVTLSCSPISGHRSVSWYQQTPGQGLQFLFEYFSETQRNKGNFPGRFSGRQFSNSRSEMNVSTLELGDSALYLCASSPSPGQLNTEAFFGQGTRLTVV.

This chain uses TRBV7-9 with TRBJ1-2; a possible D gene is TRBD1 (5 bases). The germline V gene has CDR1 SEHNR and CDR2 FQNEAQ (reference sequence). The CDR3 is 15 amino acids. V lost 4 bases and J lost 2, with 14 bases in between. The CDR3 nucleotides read TGTGCCAGCAGCTCCTACAAAGGGGCCAACTATGGCTACACCTTC. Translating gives CASSSYKGANYGYTF.